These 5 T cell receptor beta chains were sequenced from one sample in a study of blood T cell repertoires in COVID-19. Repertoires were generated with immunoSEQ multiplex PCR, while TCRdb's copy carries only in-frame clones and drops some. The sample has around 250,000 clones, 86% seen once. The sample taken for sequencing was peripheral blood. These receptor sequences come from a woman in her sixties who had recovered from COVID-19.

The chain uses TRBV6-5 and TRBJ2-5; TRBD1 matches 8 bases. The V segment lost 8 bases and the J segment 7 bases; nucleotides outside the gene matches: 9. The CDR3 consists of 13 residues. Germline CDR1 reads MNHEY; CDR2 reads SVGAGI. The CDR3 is CASGQGVMATQYF. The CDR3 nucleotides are TGTGCCAGCGGACAGGGCGTAATGGCGACCCAGTACTTC.

The CDR3 region has the DNA TGTGCCAGCAGCCGGCGGGGCAGTAGCACAGATACGCAGTATTTT. Amino acids: CASSRRGSSTDTQYF. The chain carries TRBV7-2 and TRBJ2-3; tentatively, D is TRBD2 (6 bases). Germline V gives CDR1 SGHTA, CDR2 FQGNSA. There are 15 residues in the CDR3. V was cut by 5 bases and J by 0 bases, with 12 bases left in between.

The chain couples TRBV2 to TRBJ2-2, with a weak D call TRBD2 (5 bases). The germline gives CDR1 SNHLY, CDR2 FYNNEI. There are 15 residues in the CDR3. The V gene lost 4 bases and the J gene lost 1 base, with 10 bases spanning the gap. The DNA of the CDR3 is TGTGCCAGCAGTGTTCTAGGAGGGAACACCGGGGAGCTGTTTTTT. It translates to CASSVLGGNTGELFF.

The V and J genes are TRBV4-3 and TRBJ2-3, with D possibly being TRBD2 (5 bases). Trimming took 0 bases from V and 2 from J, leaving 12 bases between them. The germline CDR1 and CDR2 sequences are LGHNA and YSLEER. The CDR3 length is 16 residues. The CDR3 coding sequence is TGCGCCAGCAGCCAAGAGACCGGGATTAACACAGATACGCAGTATTTT. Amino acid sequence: CASSQETGINTDTQYF.

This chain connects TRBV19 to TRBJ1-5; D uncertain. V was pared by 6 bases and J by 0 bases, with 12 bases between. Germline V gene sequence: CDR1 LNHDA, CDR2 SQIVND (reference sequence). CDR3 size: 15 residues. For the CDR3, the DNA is TGTGCCAGTAGACCTTGGGCAGATAGCAATCAGCCCCAGCATTTT. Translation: CASRPWADSNQPQHF.